This T cell receptor beta chain was identified during a study of response to subunit inactivated influenza vaccine. Study outcomes and limitations: The authors offered the suggestion that each seasonal influenza vaccination recruits few new T cells.

TCRdb ran MiXCR on the RT-PCR reads and lists one entry per CDR3 protein. The sample consists of about 650,000 distinct CDR3 sequences, roughly 15% of them appearing once. As concerns this clonotype: Its cognate antigen is unknown.

Unmatched junction bases numbered 5, after V lost 3 bases and J lost 1 base. Germline V gene data show CDR1 as SGHRS and CDR2 as YFSETQ. The CDR3 extends over 16 amino acids. This sample comprised PBMCs from blood, obtained less than 15 days before vaccination. V is TRBV5-1 and J is TRBJ2-5; 11 bases agree with TRBD2. The source of this sequence is a man aged 45 to 65 who received an inactivated influenza vaccine. CDR3 region: CASSYQGLAVQETQYF. CDR3 coding DNA: TGCGCCAGCAGCTACCAGGGACTAGCGGTCCAAGAGACCCAGTACTTC.